This T cell receptor beta chain came from a study of blood T cell repertoires in COVID-19. Turning to the study itself: Samples taken during acute and convalescent COVID-19 were collected in the United States, Italy and Spain. The cDNA or gDNA used as material had been derived from T cells, B-cell-depleted T cells, or PBMCs.

CDR3 length equals 14 residues. With 5 bases removed from V and 1 base from J, the gap between germline ends came to 11 bases. Germline V CDR1 and CDR2: SGHTA, FQGNSA. As handled by the study authors: The authors estimated nucleated cell counts from reference gene primer amplification. Assay used: immunoSEQ multiplex PCR; TCRdb lists only in-frame clones, some missing. The D gene and trimming were derived from the DNA, and the V and J assignments and clone size from that table. Of approximately 240,000 clones in the sample, approximately 84% are singletons; the top ten hold roughly 2.3%. The receptor was isolated from a woman in her fifties or sixties with acute or convalescent COVID-19. The gene calls are TRBV7-2 and TRBJ1-1; no clear D gene. Specimen: peripheral blood. In nucleotides, the CDR3 is TGTGCCAGCAGCCCAGGCACAGCGAACACTGAAGCTTTCTTT. Amino acid sequence: CASSPGTANTEAFF.